This T cell receptor beta chain was captured in a study of T cell repertoires in cytomegalovirus infection. Study information: TCR beta signatures that were public indicated CMV infection and matching HLA type. Study-level points and caveats: Across the ex vivo response, the dominant clonotypes were HLA-C-restricted CMV-specific TCR beta clonotypes.

TCRdb reanalysed the reads using MiXCR and keeps one entry per CDR3 protein. The sample yields more than 150,000 distinct CDR3 sequences, approximately 17% seen once. A remark on this clonotype: Its target is unknown.

This CDR3 has 13 amino acids. The V and J ends lost 2 bases and 6 bases respectively, with 11 bases between them. Germline V gene sequence: CDR1 MNHEY, CDR2 SVGEGT. The receptor's source is a human donor in good health (CMV status not recorded). Some clones in this sample may be carry-over from other donors' samples. This sequence joins TRBV6-2 or TRBV6-3 and TRBJ2-7; D possibly corresponds to TRBD1 (5 bases). The sample taken for sequencing was CD8+ T cells from PBMCs. The CDR3 nucleotides are TGTGCCAGCAGTTACACTTACAGGCCCGAGCAGTACTTC. This encodes CASSYTYRPEQYF.